This is a list of T cell receptor beta chains from one sample in a study of blood T cell repertoires in COVID-19. This table comes from immunoSEQ multiplex PCR, and its TCRdb copy is limited to in-frame clones, with some not included. This sample has 140,000 to 150,000 clones, with 80% to 90% found just once. What was sequenced was peripheral blood. These receptors all come from a human donor in a cohort sampled during active COVID-19. CDR3s include the opening cysteine and the closing phenylalanine or tryptophan. D genes are given only for firm matches. Some rows have no size entry. The others give once, few or many, or a class for an expanded clone.

v_gene	d_gene	abundance	j_gene	CDR3aa	CDR3nt
TRBV11-1	TRBD1	-	TRBJ2-7	CASSLSTGGGYEQYF	TGTGCCAGCAGCTTGTCGACAGGGGGTGGGTACGAGCAGTACTTC
TRBV28	-	-	TRBJ1-1	CASSPWEGGVTEAFF	TGTGCCAGCAGTCCCTGGGAAGGGGGGGTCACTGAAGCTTTCTTT
TRBV7-2	TRBD1	-	TRBJ1-2	CASSLDGTGGRYGYTF	TGTGCCAGCAGCTTAGACGGGACAGGGGGCAGATATGGCTACACCTTC
TRBV7-3	TRBD2	-	TRBJ2-1	CASSASGGSYNEQFF	TGTGCCAGCAGCGCTAGCGGGGGCTCCTACAATGAGCAGTTCTTC
TRBV7-8	TRBD1	once	TRBJ1-5	CASSPADRGSGQPQHF	TGTGCCAGCAGCCCAGCTGACAGGGGATCGGGTCAGCCCCAGCATTTT
TRBV30	TRBD2	-	TRBJ2-5	CAWSREAGEAETQYF	TGTGCCTGGAGTCGAGAGGCGGGGGAGGCAGAGACCCAGTACTTC
TRBV5-6	-	-	TRBJ1-3	CASSPRQFGTIYF	TGTGCCAGCAGCCCCCGACAGTTTGGCACCATATATTTT
TRBV7-9	-	-	TRBJ2-5	CASSLGGHAETQYF	TGTGCCAGCAGCTTAGGAGGGCACGCGGAGACCCAGTACTTC
TRBV18	-	-	TRBJ1-1	CASSPREGNTEAFF	TGTGCCAGCTCACCACGGGAGGGGAACACTGAAGCTTTCTTT
TRBV5-6	-	-	TRBJ2-1	CASSFLPGQRNEQFF	TGTGCCAGCAGCTTCTTACCAGGGCAGCGCAATGAGCAGTTCTTC